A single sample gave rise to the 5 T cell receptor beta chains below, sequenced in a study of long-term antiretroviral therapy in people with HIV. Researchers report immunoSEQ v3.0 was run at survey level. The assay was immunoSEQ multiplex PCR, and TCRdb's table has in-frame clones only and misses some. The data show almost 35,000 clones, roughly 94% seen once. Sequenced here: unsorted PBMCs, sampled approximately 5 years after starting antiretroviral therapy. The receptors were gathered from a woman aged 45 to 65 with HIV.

CDR3: CASSFSSGGNYEQYF. CDR3 coding DNA: TGTGCCAGCAGCTTTTCTAGCGGGGGGAACTACGAGCAGTACTTC. V is TRBV7-9 and J is TRBJ2-7; 11 bases agree with TRBD2. Germline trimming cut 3 bases from V and 3 bases from J; bases unmatched to any gene: 4. The CDR3 has 15 amino acids. Germline V gene lookup returns CDR1 SEHNR and CDR2 FQNEAQ (reference sequence).

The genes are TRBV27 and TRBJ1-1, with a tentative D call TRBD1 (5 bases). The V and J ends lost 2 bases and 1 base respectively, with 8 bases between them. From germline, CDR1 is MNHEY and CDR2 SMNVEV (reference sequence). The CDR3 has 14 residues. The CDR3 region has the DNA TGTGCCAGCAGTTTAGGGGCAGGGAACACTGAAGCTTTCTTT. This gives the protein CASSLGAGNTEAFF.

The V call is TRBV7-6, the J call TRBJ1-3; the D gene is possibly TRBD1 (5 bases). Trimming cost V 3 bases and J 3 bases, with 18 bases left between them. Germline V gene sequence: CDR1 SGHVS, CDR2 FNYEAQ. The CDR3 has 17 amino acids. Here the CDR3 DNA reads TGTGCCAGCAGCTTGGGCCGGGGGTTAGCGCTTGGAAACACCATATATTTT. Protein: CASSLGRGLALGNTIYF.

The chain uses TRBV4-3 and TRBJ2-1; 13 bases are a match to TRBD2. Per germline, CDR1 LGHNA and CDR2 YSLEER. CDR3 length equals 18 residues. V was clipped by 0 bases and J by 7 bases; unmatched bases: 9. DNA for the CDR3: TGCGCCAGCAGCCAAGAACCTCCGAGGACTAGCGGGGGAAATGAGCAGTTCTTC. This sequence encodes CASSQEPPRTSGGNEQFF.

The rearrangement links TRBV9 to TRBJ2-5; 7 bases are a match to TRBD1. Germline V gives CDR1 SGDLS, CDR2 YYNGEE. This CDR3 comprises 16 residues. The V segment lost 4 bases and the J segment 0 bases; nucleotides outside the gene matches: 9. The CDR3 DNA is TGTGCCAGCAGCCCCCGGACAGGAAAGGACCAAGAGACCCAGTACTTC. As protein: CASSPRTGKDQETQYF.